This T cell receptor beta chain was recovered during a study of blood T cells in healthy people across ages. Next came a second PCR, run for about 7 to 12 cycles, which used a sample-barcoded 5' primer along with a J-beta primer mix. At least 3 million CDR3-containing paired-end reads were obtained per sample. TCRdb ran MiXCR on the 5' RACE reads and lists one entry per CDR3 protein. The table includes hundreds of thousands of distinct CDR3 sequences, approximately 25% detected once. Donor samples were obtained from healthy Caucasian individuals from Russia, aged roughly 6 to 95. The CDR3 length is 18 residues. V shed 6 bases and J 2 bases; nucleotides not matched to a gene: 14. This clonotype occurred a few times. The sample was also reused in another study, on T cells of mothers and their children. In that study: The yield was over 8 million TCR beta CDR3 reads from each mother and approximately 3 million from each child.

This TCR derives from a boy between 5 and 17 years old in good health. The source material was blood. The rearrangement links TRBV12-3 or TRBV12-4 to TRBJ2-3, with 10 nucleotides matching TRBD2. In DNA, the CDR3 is TGTGCCAGCAGGGAACGGGTTAGCGGGGGGCCCTTCACAGATACGCAGTATTTT. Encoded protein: CASRERVSGGPFTDTQYF.